This is a list of T cell receptor beta chains from one sample in a study of cytomegalovirus exposure and HLA in healthy donors. Measured with immunoSEQ multiplex PCR; TCRdb has only the in-frame clones, and not every one. The sample records some 130,000 clones, around 63% being singletons. The sequenced material came from PBMCs. These TCRs come from a human donor in good health. CDR3s leave out the opening cysteine and the closing phenylalanine or tryptophan. Each record gives: J gene, clone size, V gene, CDR3 protein. The size entry is marked missing in some rows and otherwise reads once, few, many or a size class.

J: TRBJ1-6; size: few; V: TRBV6-1; CDR3: ASIRETDSPLH
J: TRBJ1-1; size: NA; V: TRBV2; CDR3: ASRSESLNTEAF
J: TRBJ2-1; size: NA; V: TRBV7-3; CDR3: ASSKRQGNTEQF
J: TRBJ1-3; size: NA; V: TRBV9; CDR3: ASSPYPGLRTNSGNTIY
J: TRBJ2-6; size: NA; V: TRBV9; CDR3: ASSAQGQPGANVLT
J: TRBJ2-1; size: NA; V: TRBV12-5; CDR3: ASAVTNEQF
J: TRBJ2-5; size: few; V: TRBV5-4; CDR3: ASRGQSQETQY
J: TRBJ1-5; size: few; V: TRBV27; CDR3: ASSRTTGNINQPQH
J: TRBJ2-3; size: once; V: TRBV28; CDR3: ASSVGGRLTDTQY
J: TRBJ2-7; size: NA; V: TRBV5-1; CDR3: ASSHPGQRGTYEQY